This T cell receptor (beta chain) was profiled in a study of PD-1 blockade in classical Hodgkin lymphoma (dated by TCRdb to the early 2020s). With regard to the full study: Nivolumab dosing was 3 mg/kg intravenously every 2 weeks, continuing until either disease progression or unacceptable toxicity. The study used CyTOF and TCR beta sequencing to define a peripheral blood immune signature of response to PD-1 blockade in classical Hodgkin lymphoma. Findings and caveats that apply to the study as a whole: CD4+ but not CD8+ TCR diversity rose significantly by C4D1 (p=0.0027 vs p=0.16), most apparent in complete responders (p=0.02). Diversity was lower in patients who began nivolumab less than 1 year after ASCT, so these patients were left out of later analyses to avoid confounding by immune reconstitution. The study was restricted to a single clinical trial cohort, and the causes of repertoire differences, possibly disease activity or prior therapy, were left undefined. Baseline TCR diversity was reported to be lower in newly diagnosed patients than in healthy donors and to be lower still in relapsed/refractory patients. Trial patients achieving complete response had baseline diversity similar to newly diagnosed patients, whereas partial responders and progressors had significantly lower diversity.

The Qiagen DNeasy kit was used to extract genomic DNA both from unsorted PBMCs and from the negatively selected CD4+ and CD8+ fractions. TCR beta CDR3 regions were subjected to amplification by immunoSEQ multiplex PCR with primers that anneal to V and J segments. A synthetic immune receptor repertoire was used to minimize amplification bias, and remaining bias was computationally removed after sequencing. Per the original workflow: Repertoire diversity was quantified as the Shannon entropy index using custom Python scripts. Unsorted, CD4+ and CD8+ repertoires were analyzed separately, except for combined analyses in which CD4+ and CD8+ sequences were merged in silico. A clone was considered expanded if an increase in frequency of at least 2-fold after treatment relative to C1D1 was found, and a pseudocount of 0.5 was applied to clones undetected at baseline. Clones with 0 or 1 copy at C1D1 were classified as singleton clones, and clones with 2 or more copies were classified as non-singleton clones. Clones expanded in unsorted samples were assigned a CD4+, CD8+ or unknown annotation through matching of protein sequences in sorted samples from the same patient. Diversity changes from C1D1 to C4D1 were tested in paired samples using Wilcoxon tests. Not all clones reach the TCRdb copy of this immuneACCESS table, which keeps in-frame sequences only. Checked studies attribute under half of the gap to unresolved V genes and leave the rest unexplained. The V and J calls and clone size are taken from that table; D and trimming were inferred from the DNA. The sample yields fewer than 100,000 clones; 80% to 95% were counted once. The top ten constitute 2.8% of the sample.

Worth noting for this clone: Its antigen remains unidentified. No base quality values were provided; no much bigger clone lies one nucleotide off.

V drops 8 bases and J drops 4 bases, leaving 10 bases in between. Its CDR3 holds 12 amino acids, cysteine through phenylalanine. The sequence is cut down to CDR3 DNA, 36 bases in frame from base 1. CDR1 and CDR2, looked up from the germline V gene, are MNHEY and SVGAGI. The time point label, read with the paper, signifies: cycle 1 day 1 (C1D1), immediately before nivolumab initiation. Every trial patient had relapsed following autologous stem cell transplantation, and prior brentuximab vedotin exposure was what differed among cohorts A, B and C. The trial cohort included fewer than 60 patients with relapsed/refractory classical Hodgkin lymphoma, and each patient had a best overall response of complete response, partial response or progressive disease. Single-agent nivolumab was administered to trial patients in the multi-cohort phase II CheckMate 205 trial. An independent review committee assessed best overall response using the 2007 International Working Group response criteria. Trial PBMCs were collected immediately before nivolumab initiation (C1D1) and during therapy at cycle 2 day 1 and cycle 4 day 1. Peripheral blood was collected in 8 mL Vacutainer Cell Preparation Tubes, from which PBMCs were isolated by centrifugation and then cryopreserved.

The chain links TRBV6-5 with TRBJ2-3; the D gene identity is not certain. This receptor was taken from a human donor with classical Hodgkin lymphoma. Sequencing was performed on peripheral blood mononuclear cells (PBMCs), taken at baseline. The sequence in DNA is TGTGCCAGCGGACCGCTGGCAGATACGCAGTATTTT. It encodes CASGPLADTQYF.